This T cell receptor beta chain was sequenced for a study of blood T cell repertoires in COVID-19. Method: immunoSEQ multiplex PCR; TCRdb's copy keeps in-frame clones and lacks some. The sample records 190,000 or so clones, approximately 87% being singletons. The germline V gene has CDR1 LNHDA and CDR2 SQIVND (reference sequence). Trimming took off 7 bases at V and 4 bases at J, with 14 bases between the two ends. CDR3 size: 15 residues. This receptor was taken from a woman aged 70-85 years with acute or convalescent COVID-19. The sample consisted of peripheral blood. This chain joins TRBV19 and TRBJ1-6; weak D call: TRBD1 (6 bases). The CDR3 DNA reads as TGTGCCAGTACCCTGACAGGTCCTTATAATTCACCCCTCCACTTT. Translated: CASTLTGPYNSPLHF.